One T cell receptor beta chain is described in this entry. The data derive from a study of blood T cell repertoires in COVID-19. Residents of 24 US areas, aged roughly 18 to 90 years, made up the participants. Participants reported their clinical history, and cohort assignment relied on those reports. Original methodology: Amplified reference gene primers provided the basis for estimating nucleated cell counts. The data were produced by immunoSEQ multiplex PCR, yet TCRdb's version contains in-frame clones alone and is incomplete. Clonal size and the V and J genes are those of that table, whereas D and trimming came from the DNA. The table has some 350,000 clones, 85% to 90% seen once; the top ten hold roughly 1%. V gave up 3 bases and J gave up 0 bases; unmatched junction bases: 4. CDR1 and CDR2 from the germline V gene are MDHEN and SYDVKM. This CDR3 is 16 amino acids long.

J is TRBJ1-3 and V is TRBV28, with TRBD1 matching 8 bases. Source material: PBMCs or T cells enriched from blood (not recorded which). This sequence originates from a man aged 18 to 29 who had recovered from COVID-19. CDR3 sequence reads: CASSLGGQVSGNTIYF. In DNA, the CDR3 is TGTGCCAGCAGTTTGGGGGGACAGGTCTCTGGAAACACCATATATTTT.